The next 25 T cell receptor beta chains were all read from a single sample in a study of T cell repertoires in aging, cancer and after chemotherapy. Rearranged V-D-J TRB sequences were amplified with a mixed TRB-A/B primer pool. TCRdb re-derived calls from the multiplex PCR reads in MiXCR, one entry per CDR3 protein. The sample holds approximately 6,400 distinct CDR3 sequences; approximately 22% are singletons and the top ten take around 9.7%. The template was genomic DNA from peripheral blood, not RNA. Material: blood. Receptors were obtained from a human donor in good health.

The chain combines TRBV4-3 with TRBJ2-5; 9 positions agree with TRBD2. Unmatched junction bases numbered 0, after V lost 0 bases and J lost 1 base. This CDR3 is built from 15 residues. Germline values: CDR1 LGHNA, CDR2 YSLEER. CDR3 DNA sequence: TGCGCCAGCAGCCAAGAGCGGGGGGGCCAAGAGACCCAGTACTTC. It specifies CASSQERGGQETQYF.

V and J are TRBV2 and TRBJ1-1; D not certain. This CDR3 has 12 residues. CDR1 and CDR2 (germline): SNHLY, FYNNEI. V lost 3 bases and J 7 bases, leaving 9 bases between the germline ends. The CDR3 sequence: CASSESGYEAFF. The CDR3 DNA reads TGTGCCAGCAGTGAGTCGGGTTATGAAGCTTTCTTT.

This clonotype is termed medium-sized (0.01 to 0.1%). V is TRBV18 and J is TRBJ1-4, with 7 bases fitting TRBD1. The CDR3 is made up of 13 amino acids. Trimming cost V 6 bases and J 9 bases; bases outside gene matches: 7. Germline V gene lookup returns CDR1 KGHSH and CDR2 LQKENI. The CDR3 region is CASSGGTDQKLFF. CDR3 DNA sequence: TGTGCCAGCTCCGGTGGGACAGATCAAAAACTGTTTTTT. The whole variable domain, filled in from reference TRBV18 and TRBJ1-4, reads NAGVMQNPRHLVRRRGQEARLRCSPMKGHSHVYWYRQLPEEGLKFMVYLQKENIIDESGMPKERFSAEFPKEGPSILRIQQVVRGDSAAYFCASSGGTDQKLFFGSGTQLSVL.

This clonotype is medium-sized (0.01 to 0.1%) by share. The DNA for the CDR3 is TGTGCCAGCTCCGGGACGGGCGCCACCGGGGAGCTGTTTTTT. As protein: CASSGTGATGELFF. The V and J genes are TRBV19 and TRBJ2-2; D tentatively reads TRBD1 or TRBD2 (5 bases each). V was cut by 9 bases and J by 4 bases, with 15 bases left in between. CDR3 size: 14 residues. Germline V gives CDR1 LNHDA, CDR2 SQIVND (reference sequence).

This clonotype is termed medium-sized (0.01 to 0.1%). This chain joins TRBV19 and TRBJ2-2; D unclear. Deletions cut 1 base from V and 5 bases from J, with 8 bases between. Germline V gives CDR1 LNHDA, CDR2 SQIVND (reference sequence). This CDR3 contains 14 residues. The CDR3 is CASSIVEITGELFF. In DNA, the CDR3 is TGTGCCAGTAGTATAGTGGAGATAACCGGGGAGCTGTTTTTT.

Turning to this clonotype: One base away lies a much larger clone, so this may be a sequencing read error. DNA of the CDR3: TGTGCCTGGAAGCCTGACGGGAATGAGCAGTACTTC. Amino acid sequence: CAWKPDGNEQYF. This chain links TRBV30 with TRBJ2-5; perhaps TRBD2 as D (5 bases). Trimming shortened V by 4 bases and J by 11 bases, and 17 bases separated the two germline ends. The germline V gene encodes CDR1 GTSNPN and CDR2 SVGIG (reference sequence). CDR3 length: 12 amino acids.

Within the sample, this clonotype is medium-sized. The chain carries TRBV19 and TRBJ1-2; D is perhaps TRBD1 (5 bases). V was shortened by 7 bases and J by 3 bases, with 15 bases between the two germline ends. CDR1 and CDR2 from the germline V gene are LNHDA and SQIVND (reference sequence). The CDR3 is 14 residues long. The CDR3 sequence is CASNRGLSDYGYTF. The CDR3 coding sequence is TGTGCCAGTAACCGGGGCCTCTCGGACTATGGCTACACCTTC.

Within the sample, this clonotype is medium-sized. The chain employs TRBV7-9 and TRBJ2-7; D is undetermined. Germline CDR1 and CDR2: SEHNR and FQNEAQ (reference sequence). V was shortened by 5 bases and J by 3 bases, with 8 bases between the two germline ends. This CDR3 has 12 residues. The CDR3: CASSLEYYEQYF. The CDR3 DNA is TGTGCCAGCAGCCTTGAATACTACGAGCAGTACTTC.

By sample share, this clonotype is medium-sized. The V call is TRBV19, the J call TRBJ2-2; 8 nucleotides agree with TRBD1. Germline CDR1 LNHDA, CDR2 SQIVND (reference sequence). This CDR3 has 15 residues. V shed 5 bases and J 5 bases; nucleotides not matched to a gene: 7. The CDR3 nucleotides are TGTGCCAGTAGTGATAGACAGGGGATGACCGGGGAGCTGTTTTTT. It translates to CASSDRQGMTGELFF.

This clonotype has a handful of counts. This chain links TRBV5-6 with TRBJ2-3; D not certain. V lost 7 bases, J lost 1 base, and 13 bases lay in between. This CDR3 spans 14 amino acids. Germline-derived CDR1 and CDR2 are SGHDT and YYEEEE. CDR3 DNA: TGTGCCAGCGGAGCACCTTCACGCACAGATACGCAGTATTTT. Its translation is CASGAPSRTDTQYF.

This clonotype is labeled as medium-sized. The gene calls are TRBV20-1 and TRBJ2-7, with TRBD1 matching over 10 bases. The CDR3 length is 15 residues. The V segment lost 3 bases and the J segment 3 bases; nucleotides outside the gene matches: 8. CDR1 and CDR2 (germline): DFQATT, SNEGSKA (reference sequence). The CDR3: CSARPLDRGFYEQYF. CDR3 sequence (DNA): TGCAGTGCTAGGCCATTGGACAGGGGGTTCTACGAGCAGTACTTC.

There are a few counts of this clonotype. CDR3: CASSWGGGETQYF. The CDR3 nucleotides read TGTGCCAGCAGCTGGGGGGGGGGAGAGACCCAGTACTTC. The V call is TRBV27, the J call TRBJ2-5; 7 bases line up with TRBD2. The germline V gene has CDR1 MNHEY and CDR2 SMNVEV (reference sequence). The V and J ends lost 6 bases and 4 bases, in that order; junction bases with no gene match: 5. There are 13 residues in the CDR3.

By proportion, this clonotype is medium-sized. This chain links TRBV6-5 with TRBJ1-1; D may be TRBD1 (6 bases). CDR1 is MNHEY and CDR2 is SVGAGI in the germline V gene. Trimming stripped 0 bases from V and 11 bases from J, with 13 bases between. The CDR3 sequence is 13 residues long. CDR3 DNA: TGTGCCAGCAGTTACTCGATGAGGGGGAAGGCTTTCTTT. Protein: CASSYSMRGKAFF.

V gene TRBV14 combines with J gene TRBJ1-1; D perhaps matches TRBD1 (6 bases). Between the trimmed V and J ends, which lost 0 bases and 4 bases, there was a span of 18 bases. The CDR3 runs to 17 residues. The V gene's germline CDR1 is SGHDN and CDR2 FVKESK. CDR3 region: CASSQDLLGGGGTEAFF. The DNA for the CDR3 is TGTGCCAGCAGCCAAGATCTCTTAGGGGGGGGAGGCACTGAAGCTTTCTTT.

This clonotype counts as medium-sized. This chain connects TRBV6-2 or TRBV6-3 to TRBJ2-7, with D perhaps matching TRBD1 (5 bases). This CDR3 spans 12 amino acids. The V gene lost 5 bases and the J gene lost 3 bases, with 8 bases spanning the gap. Germline V CDR1 and CDR2: MNHEY, SVGEGT. The CDR3 DNA is TGTGCCAGCAGTAAAGACAGCTACGAGCAGTACTTC. This translates into CASSKDSYEQYF.

This clonotype is categorized as medium-sized. The chain links TRBV6-5 to TRBJ1-1, with D possibly TRBD1 on 6 matching bases. The CDR3 loop spans 15 amino acids. The V end lost 4 bases, the J end lost 5 bases, and 17 bases lay between the germline ends. Germline CDR1 reads MNHEY; CDR2 reads SVGAGI. Written as DNA, the CDR3 is TGTGCCAGCAGTTCCCTGGGGGGGGCCAAGACTGAAGCTTTCTTT. Translation gives CASSSLGGAKTEAFF.

The V gene is TRBV5-4, the J gene TRBJ2-3, with 8 bases matching TRBD2. V lost 4 bases and J lost 1; bases outside the gene matches: 5. This CDR3 spans 15 amino acids. Germline assignment: CDR1 SGHNT and CDR2 YYREEE (reference sequence). The CDR3 sequence: CASSRGGEGTDTQYF. The CDR3 DNA reads TGTGCCAGCAGCCGGGGGGGGGAGGGCACAGATACGCAGTATTTT.

The J gene is TRBJ2-1, the V gene TRBV20-1, with 7 bases matching TRBD1. Germline CDR1 is DFQATT and CDR2 is SNEGSKA (reference sequence). V trimming: 3 bases; J trimming: 3 bases; junction bases outside the gene matches: 8. CDR3 size: 15 residues. This CDR3 reads CSARGQRNFYNEQFF. In nucleotides, the CDR3 is TGCAGTGCTAGGGGACAGCGGAACTTCTACAATGAGCAGTTCTTC.

This clonotype is medium-sized by share. The chain carries TRBV7-2 and TRBJ2-7; no clear D gene. Trimming shortened V by 5 bases and J by 4 bases, and 9 bases separated the two germline ends. This CDR3 is built from 12 residues. Germline CDR1 is SGHTA and CDR2 is FQGNSA. This chain's CDR3 is CASSRSNYEQYF. The CDR3 nucleotides read TGTGCCAGCAGCCGATCAAATTACGAGCAGTACTTC.

This clonotype was observed a few times. This chain links TRBV20-1 with TRBJ2-1; TRBD2 matches 13 bases. Germline CDR1 is DFQATT and CDR2 is SNEGSKA (reference sequence). The V gene end was trimmed by 3 bases and the J gene end by 4 bases; junction bases not matched to a gene: 3. The CDR3 sequence is 15 residues long. This CDR3 is CSASGGLAGYNEQFF. The DNA for the CDR3 is TGCAGTGCTAGCGGGGGACTAGCGGGATACAATGAGCAGTTCTTC.

The V call is TRBV5-1, the J call TRBJ1-4, with D possibly TRBD1 on 5 matching bases. The V gene's germline CDR1 is SGHRS and CDR2 YFSETQ. Deletions cut 0 bases from V and 4 bases from J, with 10 bases between. The CDR3 is 15 amino acids. The CDR3 region is CASSLAGDLNEKLFF. CDR3 DNA sequence: TGCGCCAGCAGCTTGGCGGGGGACCTTAATGAAAAACTGTTTTTT.

The V gene is TRBV18, the J gene TRBJ2-4; unclear D gene. V was trimmed by 3 bases and J by 0 bases, leaving 15 bases between them. Germline V lookup: CDR1 KGHSH, CDR2 LQKENI. The CDR3 is 17 residues long. CDR3 sequence: CASSPHRMNLAKNIQYF. The CDR3 bases are TGTGCCAGCTCACCCCACCGGATGAATCTAGCCAAAAACATTCAGTACTTC.

In its sample, this clonotype ranks as medium-sized (0.01 to 0.1%). V gene TRBV4-3 combines with J gene TRBJ2-7, with 8 bases matching TRBD2. The germline gives CDR1 LGHNA, CDR2 YSLEER. V shed 4 bases and J 4 bases; nucleotides not matched to a gene: 9. The CDR3 contains 15 residues. CDR3 region: CASSPGAGGFYEQYF. The DNA of the CDR3 is TGCGCCAGCAGCCCAGGGGCGGGGGGTTTTTACGAGCAGTACTTC.

As to this clonotype: A much larger clone lies a single base off, so this may be a read error. V is TRBV5-1 and J is TRBJ1-2; perhaps TRBD1 as D (5 bases). Germline loops: CDR1 SGHRS, CDR2 YFSETQ. The CDR3 runs 11 residues. V dropped 9 bases and J dropped 3 bases, with 9 bases sitting between them. The CDR3 coding sequence is TGCGCCAACGGGGGGGACTATGGCTACACCTTC. Amino acid sequence: CANGGDYGYTF.

This clonotype showed up many times. The CDR3 DNA is TGCAGTGCTTTTTTGGGACAGGGCCGGTTGGTGGACAACAATGAGCAGTTCTTC. Translated: CSAFLGQGRLVDNNEQFF. The genes are TRBV20-1 and TRBJ2-1; 9 nucleotides agree with TRBD1. Germline V gene lookup returns CDR1 DFQATT and CDR2 SNEGSKA (reference sequence). CDR3 size: 18 residues. Trimming cost V 5 bases and J 5 bases; bases outside gene matches: 19.